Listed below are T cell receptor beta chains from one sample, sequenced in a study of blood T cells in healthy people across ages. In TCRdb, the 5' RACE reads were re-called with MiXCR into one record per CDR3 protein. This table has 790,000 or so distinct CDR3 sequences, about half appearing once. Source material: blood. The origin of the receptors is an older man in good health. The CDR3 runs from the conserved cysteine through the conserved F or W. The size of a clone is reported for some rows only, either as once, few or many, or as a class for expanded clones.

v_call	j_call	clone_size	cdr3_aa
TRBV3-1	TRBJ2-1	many	CASRNRGNNEQFF
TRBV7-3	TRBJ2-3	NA	CASSPRVAGAADTQYF
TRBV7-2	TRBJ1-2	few	CASSQSSVTTNYGYTF
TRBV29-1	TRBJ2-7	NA	CSASGTGAYGQYF
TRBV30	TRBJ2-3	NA	CAWSVWSTDTQYF
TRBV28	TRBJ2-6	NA	CASSFLGAPGANVLTF
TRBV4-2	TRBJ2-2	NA	CASSPSGREVGELFF
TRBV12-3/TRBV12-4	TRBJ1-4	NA	CASRTRGASEKLFF
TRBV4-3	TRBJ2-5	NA	CASSQHGINEQYF
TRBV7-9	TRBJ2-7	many	CASSWGAGELYEQYF
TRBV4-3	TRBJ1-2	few	CASSQTVAGQGLYGYTF
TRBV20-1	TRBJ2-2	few	CSARGLTSGRDTGELFF
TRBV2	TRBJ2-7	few	CASIRQGPEQYF
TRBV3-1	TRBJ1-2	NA	CASSQEGLPWYGYTF
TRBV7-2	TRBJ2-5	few	CASSYGGRETQYF
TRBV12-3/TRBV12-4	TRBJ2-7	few	CASSPTSIEQYF
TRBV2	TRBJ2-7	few	CASSLRGATLEQYF
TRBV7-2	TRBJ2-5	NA	CASSPNLGNQETQYF
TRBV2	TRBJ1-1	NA	CASKWGEMDTEAFF
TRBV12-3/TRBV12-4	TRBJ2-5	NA	CASSLELLADNQETQYF
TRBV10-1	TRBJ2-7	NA	CASSASRGGEQYF
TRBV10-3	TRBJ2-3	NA	CAISESQGSTDTQYF
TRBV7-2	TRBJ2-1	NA	CASSLGQRGPLVEQFF
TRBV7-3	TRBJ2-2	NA	CASSLFPRVDTGELFF
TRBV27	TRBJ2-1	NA	CASSFRQTYNEQFF
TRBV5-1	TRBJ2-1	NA	CAGSLDFYEQFF
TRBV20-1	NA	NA	CSARTQGRSETQYF
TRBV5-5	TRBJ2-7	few	CASSFSRAAYEQYF
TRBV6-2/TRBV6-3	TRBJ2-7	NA	CASSYSSESSYNEQYF
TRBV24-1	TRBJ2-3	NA	CATADSGDTQYF
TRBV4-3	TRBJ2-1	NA	CASSQEARPLTYNEQFF
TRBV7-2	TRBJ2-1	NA	CASSLETSGGNEQFF
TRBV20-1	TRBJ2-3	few	CSAGRPSGSGTDTQYF
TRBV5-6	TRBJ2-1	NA	CASSLGADGSYNEQFF
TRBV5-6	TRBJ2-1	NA	CASSPGAQTDYNEQFF
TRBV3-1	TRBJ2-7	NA	CASSPESDYEQYF
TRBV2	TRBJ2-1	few	CASGDREQFF
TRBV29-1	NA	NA	CSVDQAVQATQYF
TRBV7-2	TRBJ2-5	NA	CASSRLAGVGEQYF
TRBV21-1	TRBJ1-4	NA	CASSKRGRVNEKLFF
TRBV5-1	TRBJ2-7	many	CASSTTPGTSPYEQYF